This T cell receptor (beta chain) was found in a study of blood T cell repertoires in COVID-19. CDR3 length: 12 amino acids. Germline trimming cut 5 bases from V and 11 bases from J; bases unmatched to any gene: 9. In germline, CDR1 is GTSNPN, CDR2 SVGIG (reference sequence). Methods used by the authors: Amplification of reference gene primers provided the estimated nucleated cell counts. The protocol was immunoSEQ multiplex PCR, while the TCRdb copy is restricted to in-frame clones and leaves out a portion. That table is the source of V, J and clone size, and D and trimming were worked out from the DNA. The sample gives approximately 380,000 clones, approximately 89% of which show up once; about 0.86% is in the top ten. Within 2 weeks before study entry, exposed participants met a COVID-19 case.

The sample comprised PBMCs or T cells enriched from blood (not recorded which). The sequence derives from a woman between 40 and 55 years old who had been exposed to COVID-19. The rearrangement joins TRBV30 to TRBJ1-1; 9 bases match TRBD1. The CDR3 here is CAWALPQGAAFF. DNA for the CDR3: TGTGCCTGGGCGTTGCCACAGGGGGCGGCTTTCTTT.